This T cell receptor beta chain derives from a study of shared clonotypes between healthy human individuals. TCRdb's copy holds only in-frame clones and misses some; the assay was immunoSEQ multiplex PCR. The sample consists of roughly 2 million clones, roughly 94% of them appearing once. The source is a man aged 18 to 30 in good health. Sequencing used naive CD4+ T cells sorted from blood. Subset indicated: CD45RA+ positively selected.

The CDR3 bases are TGCGCCAGCAGCCAAGAATGGGGGCGCGATGGCTACACCTTC. It is translated as CASSQEWGRDGYTF. The chain has TRBV4-3 and TRBJ1-2; maybe TRBD1 (6 bases). CDR1 and CDR2 (germline): LGHNA, YSLEER. This CDR3 comprises 14 residues. With 0 bases removed from V and 6 bases from J, the gap between germline ends came to 11 bases.